This is a list of T cell receptor beta chains from one sample in a study of T cells after yellow fever vaccination. TCRdb called the 5' RACE reads again in MiXCR, with one record for every CDR3 protein. Of some 97,000 distinct CDR3 sequences listed, roughly 5.8% are singletons. The starting material was CD8+ T cells sorted from PBMCs, obtained 10 days after the yellow fever booster vaccination. The receptors here all came from a man aged 18 to 29 who received the YFV17D yellow fever vaccine. Each CDR3 is given without its conserved first and last residue. A D gene is named only where the DNA matches it firmly.

d_gene	v_gene	j_gene	CDR3aa
.	TRBV9	TRBJ2-3	ASSVSGGLTSRDTQY
.	TRBV7-3	TRBJ2-1	ASSLSHVTPDLVQF
.	TRBV20-1	TRBJ1-2	SASIVGHYGYT
TRBD2	TRBV5-1	TRBJ2-5	ASSLGSSGQETQY
.	TRBV12-3/TRBV12-4	TRBJ1-3	ASSTTGLSSGNTIY
TRBD1	TRBV29-1	TRBJ2-3	SVDGQGRSTDTQY
.	TRBV20-1	TRBJ2-5	SARDLDRSQETQY
TRBD2	TRBV4-3	TRBJ2-1	ASSQTLAGGYNEQF
.	TRBV9	TRBJ1-1	ASSEVHTEAF
TRBD2	TRBV6-5	TRBJ2-1	ASSYGTSSREQF
.	TRBV5-6	TRBJ2-3	ASSGYRGGGTDTQY
.	TRBV6-2/TRBV6-3	TRBJ1-1	ASSYYRIMNTEAF
.	TRBV5-1	TRBJ2-1	ASSFRTGGGAYNEQF
.	TRBV6-5	TRBJ2-2	ASNLGNTGELF
.	TRBV7-9	TRBJ2-5	ASSYAIEETQY
.	TRBV6-5	TRBJ1-6	ASSQTGTKYNSPLH
.	TRBV29-1	TRBJ1-1	SVSEVGEAF
.	TRBV19	TRBJ1-2	ASSPSGGSGYT
.	TRBV5-1	TRBJ2-2	ASSLAAAVLNTGELF
TRBD2	TRBV5-1	TRBJ2-3	ASSWEERGGSTDTQY
TRBD2	TRBV20-1	TRBJ2-2	SARLAGTNTGELF
.	TRBV19	TRBJ1-5	ASNIGPYHNQPQH
.	TRBV10-3	TRBJ1-1	AISADILERTEAF